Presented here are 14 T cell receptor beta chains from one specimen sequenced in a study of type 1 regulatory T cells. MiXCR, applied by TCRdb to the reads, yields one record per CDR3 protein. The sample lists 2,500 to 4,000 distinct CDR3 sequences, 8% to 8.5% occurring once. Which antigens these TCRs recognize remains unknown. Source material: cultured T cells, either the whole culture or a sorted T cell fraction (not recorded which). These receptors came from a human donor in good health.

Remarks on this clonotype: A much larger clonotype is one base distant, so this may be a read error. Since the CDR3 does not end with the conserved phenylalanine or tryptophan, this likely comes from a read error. The CDR3 protein is CASSLATGDQETQYL. In nucleotides, the CDR3 is TGCGCCAGCAGCTTGGCCACAGGGGACCAAGAGACCCAGTACTTA. V usage is TRBV5-1 and J usage is TRBJ2-5; 7 nucleotides align to TRBD1. Unmatched junction bases numbered 2, after V lost 0 bases and J lost 0 bases. Germline assignment: CDR1 SGHRS and CDR2 YFSETQ. This CDR3 has 15 amino acids.

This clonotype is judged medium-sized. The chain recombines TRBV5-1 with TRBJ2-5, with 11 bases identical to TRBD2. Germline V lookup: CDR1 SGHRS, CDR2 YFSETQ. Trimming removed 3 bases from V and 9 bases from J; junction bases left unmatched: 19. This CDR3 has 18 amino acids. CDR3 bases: TGCGCCAGCAGCTACCCCACTAATAGCGGGGGGGACCTCTGGGCCCAGTACTTC. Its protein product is CASSYPTNSGGDLWAQYF.

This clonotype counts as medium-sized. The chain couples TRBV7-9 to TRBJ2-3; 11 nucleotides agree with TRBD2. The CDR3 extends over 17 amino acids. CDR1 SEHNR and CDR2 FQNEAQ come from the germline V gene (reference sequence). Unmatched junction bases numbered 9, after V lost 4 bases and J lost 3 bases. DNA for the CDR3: TGTGCCAGCAGCTCGGGGGTGCCTAGCGGGAGGACAGATACGCAGTATTTT. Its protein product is CASSSGVPSGRTDTQYF.

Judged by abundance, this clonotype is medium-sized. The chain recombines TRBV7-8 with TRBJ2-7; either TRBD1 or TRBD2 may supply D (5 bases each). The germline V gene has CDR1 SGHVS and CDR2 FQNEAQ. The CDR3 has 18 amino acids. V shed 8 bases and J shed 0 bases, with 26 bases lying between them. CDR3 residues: CASGVVSGRGPSSYEQYF. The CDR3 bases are TGTGCCAGCGGGGTCGTGTCGGGGCGAGGTCCCAGCTCCTACGAGCAGTACTTC.

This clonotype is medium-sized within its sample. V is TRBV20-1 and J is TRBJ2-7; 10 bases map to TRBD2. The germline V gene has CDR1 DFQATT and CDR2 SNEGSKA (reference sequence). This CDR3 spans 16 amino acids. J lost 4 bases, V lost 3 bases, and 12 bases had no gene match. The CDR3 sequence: CSASDRGASGSYEQYF. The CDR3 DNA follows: TGCAGTGCTAGTGATCGGGGGGCTAGCGGGAGTTACGAGCAGTACTTC.

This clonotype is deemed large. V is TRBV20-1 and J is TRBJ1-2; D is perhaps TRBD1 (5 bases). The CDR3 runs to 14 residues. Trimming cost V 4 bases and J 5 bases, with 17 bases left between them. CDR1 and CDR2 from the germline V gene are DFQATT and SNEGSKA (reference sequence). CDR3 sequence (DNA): TGCAGTGCTACCGGGGGTGGGATCCCGTATGGCTACACCTTC. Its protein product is CSATGGGIPYGYTF.

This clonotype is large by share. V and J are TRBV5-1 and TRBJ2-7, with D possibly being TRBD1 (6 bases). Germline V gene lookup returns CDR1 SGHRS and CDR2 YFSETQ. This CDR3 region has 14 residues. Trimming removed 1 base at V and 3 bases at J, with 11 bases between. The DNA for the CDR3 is TGCGCCAGCAGCTTGACGGCAGGGGACTACGAGCAGTACTTC. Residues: CASSLTAGDYEQYF.

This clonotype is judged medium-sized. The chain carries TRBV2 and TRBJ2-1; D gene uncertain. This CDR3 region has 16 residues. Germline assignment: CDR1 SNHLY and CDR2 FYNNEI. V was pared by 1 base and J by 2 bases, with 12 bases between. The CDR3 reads CASSEGVGRPYNEQFF. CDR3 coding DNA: TGTGCCAGCAGTGAAGGGGTTGGACGACCCTACAATGAGCAGTTCTTC.

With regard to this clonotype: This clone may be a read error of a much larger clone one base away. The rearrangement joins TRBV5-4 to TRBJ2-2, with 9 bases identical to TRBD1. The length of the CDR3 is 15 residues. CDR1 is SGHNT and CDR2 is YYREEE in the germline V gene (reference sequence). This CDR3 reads CANSSTGGGTGELFF. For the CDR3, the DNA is TGTGCCAACAGCTCTACAGGGGGCGGGACCGGGGAGCTGTTTTTT.

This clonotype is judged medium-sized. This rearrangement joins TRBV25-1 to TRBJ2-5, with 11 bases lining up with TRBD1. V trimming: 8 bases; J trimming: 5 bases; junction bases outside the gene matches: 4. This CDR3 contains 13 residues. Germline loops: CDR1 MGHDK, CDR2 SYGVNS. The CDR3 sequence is CASGQGAGETQYF. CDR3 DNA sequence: TGTGCCAGCGGACAGGGGGCGGGGGAGACCCAGTACTTC.

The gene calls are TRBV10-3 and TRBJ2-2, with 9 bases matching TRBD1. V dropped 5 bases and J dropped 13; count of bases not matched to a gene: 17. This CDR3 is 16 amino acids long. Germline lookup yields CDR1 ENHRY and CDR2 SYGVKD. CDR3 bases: TGTGCCATCAGTTCACGGACAGGGGAGTTCACCCGGGGGCTGTTTTTT. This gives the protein CAISSRTGEFTRGLFF.

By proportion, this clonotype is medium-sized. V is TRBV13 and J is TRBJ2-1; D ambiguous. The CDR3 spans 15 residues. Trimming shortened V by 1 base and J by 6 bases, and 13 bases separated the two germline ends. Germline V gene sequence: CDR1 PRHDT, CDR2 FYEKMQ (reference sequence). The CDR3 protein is CASSLEFMASNEQFF. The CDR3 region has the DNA TGTGCCAGCAGCTTAGAATTTATGGCCAGCAATGAGCAGTTCTTC.

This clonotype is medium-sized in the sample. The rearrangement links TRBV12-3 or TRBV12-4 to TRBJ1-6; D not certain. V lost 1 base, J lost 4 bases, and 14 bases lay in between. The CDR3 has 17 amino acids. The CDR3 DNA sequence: TGTGCCAGCAGTTTAGTCTCTCCCACGAGTTATAATTCACCCCTCCACTTT. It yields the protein CASSLVSPTSYNSPLHF.

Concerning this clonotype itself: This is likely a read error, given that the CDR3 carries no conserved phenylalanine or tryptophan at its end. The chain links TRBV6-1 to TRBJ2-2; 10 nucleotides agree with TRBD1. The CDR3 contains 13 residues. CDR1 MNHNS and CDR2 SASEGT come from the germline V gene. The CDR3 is CASSGQGAGGLFL. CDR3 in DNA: TGTGCCAGCAGTGGACAGGGGGCCGGGGGGCTGTTTTTG.